These 27 T cell receptor beta chains originate from one sample sequenced in a study of blood T cell repertoires in COVID-19. The data were produced by immunoSEQ multiplex PCR, yet TCRdb's version contains in-frame clones alone and is incomplete. The sample includes some 260,000 clones, approximately 85% seen only once; the top ten take roughly 0.8%. The sequenced sample was peripheral blood. The receptors stem from a woman aged 25-40 years with acute or convalescent COVID-19.

This clone was observed once. The chain links TRBV3-1 (or the pseudogene TRBV3-2) to TRBJ1-6, with D maybe TRBD1 (5 bases). V was clipped by 3 bases and J by 5 bases, with 17 bases between them. CDR1 is LGHDT, CDR2 YNNKEL, per germline (reference sequence). This CDR3 is 17 amino acids long. The CDR3 DNA reads as TGTGCCAGCAGCCAGGTTTTACAGGTTACGAATAATTCACCCCTCCACTTT. Its translation: CASSQVLQVTNNSPLHF.

This clone appeared a few times. The chain links TRBV30 to TRBJ1-4; possibly TRBD1 for D (5 bases). Germline V CDR1 and CDR2: GTSNPN, SVGIG (reference sequence). V dropped 2 bases and J dropped 5 bases, with 9 bases sitting between them. The CDR3 extends over 13 amino acids. CDR3 in amino acids: CAWSRQGNEKLFF. In nucleotides, the CDR3 is TGTGCCTGGAGTCGGCAGGGAAATGAAAAACTGTTTTTT. Full variable domain (missing parts from reference TRBV30 and TRBJ1-4): SQTIHQWPATLVQPVGSPLSLECTVEGTSNPNLYWYRQAAGRGLQLLFYSVGIGQISSEVPQNLSASRPQDRQFILSSKKLLLSDSGFYLCAWSRQGNEKLFFGSGTQLSVL.

The J gene is TRBJ2-1, the V gene TRBV12-3 or TRBV12-4; 9 bases are shared with TRBD1. The J segment lost 15 bases and the V segment lost 3 bases, leaving 6 bases of the junction unmatched. The length of the CDR3 is 12 residues. Here the CDR3 reads CASSFPGTGRFF. The CDR3 DNA sequence: TGTGCCAGCAGTTTCCCCGGGACAGGGAGGTTCTTC.

V is TRBV2 and J is TRBJ1-5; no definite D call. V lost 2 bases and J lost 4, with 9 bases in between. Germline-derived CDR1 and CDR2 are SNHLY and FYNNEI. The CDR3 spans 14 residues. Here the CDR3 reads CASSERRQNQPQHF. In nucleotides, the CDR3 is TGTGCCAGCAGTGAAAGAAGACAAAATCAGCCCCAGCATTTT.

The J gene is TRBJ2-1, the V gene TRBV3-1 (or the pseudogene TRBV3-2), with 8 bases aligning to TRBD2. V trimming: 10 bases; J trimming: 1 base; junction bases outside the gene matches: 6. The CDR3 consists of 14 residues. Per germline, CDR1 LGHDT and CDR2 YNNKEL (reference sequence). The CDR3 here is CANPAGVSYNEQFF. Written as DNA, the CDR3 is TGTGCCAACCCAGCGGGAGTATCCTACAATGAGCAGTTCTTC.

This rearrangement joins TRBV9 to TRBJ2-3; TRBD2 agrees at 10 bases. Germline V CDR1 and CDR2: SGDLS, YYNGEE. Trimming cost V 1 base and J 1 base; bases outside gene matches: 3. The CDR3 consists of 16 residues. Here the CDR3 DNA reads TGTGCCAGCAGCGTAACCGGGACTAGCGGCACAGATACGCAGTATTTT. Translated, it gives CASSVTGTSGTDTQYF.

As DNA, the CDR3 is TGCGCCAGCAGCCAGGAGACTAGGTTTCCCTACGAGCAGTACTTC. It specifies CASSQETRFPYEQYF. This sequence joins TRBV4-3 and TRBJ2-7; a weak D match, TRBD2 (6 bases). Trimming stripped 3 bases from V and 2 bases from J, with 14 bases between. CDR3 size: 15 residues. CDR1 is LGHNA and CDR2 is YSLEER in the germline V gene.

The V gene is TRBV4-3, the J gene TRBJ1-2, with TRBD1 matching over 9 bases. CDR1 LGHNA and CDR2 YSLEER come from the germline V gene. J lost 6 bases, V lost 0 bases, and 8 bases had no gene match. The CDR3 is 16 residues long. DNA for the CDR3: TGCGCCAGCAGCCAAGATAATGGGGACAGGGTGAATGGCTACACCTTC. Its protein product is CASSQDNGDRVNGYTF.

This clone has only one observation. The chain is built from TRBV5-1 and TRBJ2-3, with 16 bases identical to TRBD2. The germline gives CDR1 SGHRS, CDR2 YFSETQ. Trimming took 3 bases from V and 5 from J; bases not matched to a gene: 6. The CDR3 is 17 amino acids. The CDR3, as DNA: TGCGCCAGCAGCTCGGGACTAGCGGGAGGGCCGAAAGATACGCAGTATTTT. Translating gives CASSSGLAGGPKDTQYF.

This chain uses TRBV6-6 with TRBJ1-5; possibly TRBD1 for D (6 bases). CDR1 MNHNY and CDR2 SVGAGI come from the germline V gene (reference sequence). The germline V and J ends were trimmed by 9 bases and 2 bases, with 14 bases remaining between them. CDR3 length: 14 residues. This CDR3 is CASNQGWGNQPQHF. In DNA, the CDR3 is TGTGCCAGTAACCAGGGGTGGGGCAATCAGCCCCAGCATTTT.

This clone was seen once. J is TRBJ2-1 and V is TRBV30, with D possibly TRBD2 on 6 matching bases. Trimming shortened V by 3 bases and J by 0 bases, and 15 bases separated the two germline ends. Germline V CDR1 and CDR2: GTSNPN, SVGIG (reference sequence). The CDR3 has 16 residues. The DNA of the CDR3 is TGTGCCTGGAGGGGAGCGGGTATGAGCTCCTACAATGAGCAGTTCTTC. It yields the protein CAWRGAGMSSYNEQFF. Full variable domain (outside the CDR3, taken from reference TRBV30 and TRBJ2-1): SQTIHQWPATLVQPVGSPLSLECTVEGTSNPNLYWYRQAAGRGLQLLFYSVGIGQISSEVPQNLSASRPQDRQFILSSKKLLLSDSGFYLCAWRGAGMSSYNEQFFGPGTRLTVL.

This clone was counted once. The V call is TRBV3-1 (or the pseudogene TRBV3-2), the J call TRBJ2-4; 11 bases align to TRBD2. Losses at the gene ends were 5 bases for V and 5 bases for J; bases not matched to a gene: 2. The germline CDR1 and CDR2 sequences are LGHDT and YNNKEL (reference sequence). This CDR3 spans 14 amino acids. CDR3 DNA sequence: TGTGCCAGCAGCAGGACTAGCGGGCAAAACATTCAGTACTTC. It codes for CASSRTSGQNIQYF.

V usage is TRBV12-3 or TRBV12-4 and J usage is TRBJ2-1, with D tentatively TRBD2 (5 bases). Trimming took off 2 bases at V and 8 bases at J, with 7 bases between the two ends. The CDR3 has 12 residues. The CDR3 loop is CASSLPGYEQFF. CDR3 DNA sequence: TGTGCCAGCAGTTTACCGGGATATGAGCAGTTCTTC.

The J gene is TRBJ1-5, the V gene TRBV5-8, with 7 bases identical to TRBD1. The CDR3 has 16 residues. J gave up 4 bases and V 4 bases, and 11 bases lay outside the gene matches. Germline CDR1 SGHTS, CDR2 YDEGEE. The CDR3 DNA is TGTGCCAGCAGCCTACCGGACAGGACACCAAATCAGCCCCAGCATTTT. This translates into CASSLPDRTPNQPQHF.

This chain joins TRBV6-6 and TRBJ2-6; 7 bases are a match to TRBD1. Trimming took 5 bases from V and 0 from J; bases not matched to a gene: 10. Per the germline V gene, CDR1 is MNHNY and CDR2 is SVGAGI (reference sequence). This CDR3 spans 18 amino acids. Written as DNA, the CDR3 is TGTGCCAGCAGTCCACAGGGGACGGGGCTCTCTGGGGCCAACGTCCTGACTTTC. Translating gives CASSPQGTGLSGANVLTF.

This sequence joins TRBV4-1 and TRBJ2-7; tentative D call: TRBD2 (6 bases). Germline V gives CDR1 MGHRA, CDR2 YSYEKL. The CDR3 consists of 15 residues. V lost 1 base and J 4 bases, leaving 14 bases between the germline ends. The CDR3 loop is CASSQVPGGIYEQYF. The CDR3 DNA reads as TGCGCCAGCAGCCAAGTACCGGGCGGGATTTACGAGCAGTACTTC.

The table lists this clone with a few counts. The chain couples TRBV7-2 to TRBJ1-6; possibly TRBD1 for D (5 bases). V gave up 3 bases and J gave up 7 bases, with 10 bases separating them. Germline CDR1 and CDR2: SGHTA and FQGNSA. The CDR3 sequence is 14 residues long. The CDR3 reads CASSFGRGNSPLHF. CDR3 bases: TGTGCCAGCAGCTTCGGGAGGGGAAATTCACCCCTCCACTTT.

This sequence joins TRBV12-3 or TRBV12-4 and TRBJ2-7; D is perhaps TRBD2 (6 bases). The V gene lost 3 bases and the J gene lost 2 bases, with 8 bases spanning the gap. CDR3 length: 13 residues. Here the CDR3 reads CASSLEGPYEQYF. The CDR3 nucleotides read TGTGCCAGCAGTTTGGAGGGACCCTACGAGCAGTACTTC.

This chain joins TRBV10-3 and TRBJ1-5; 10 bases map to TRBD1. CDR1 is ENHRY and CDR2 is SYGVKD in the germline V gene. The CDR3 has 15 amino acids. Germline trimming cut 3 bases from V and 3 bases from J; bases unmatched to any gene: 2. The CDR3 DNA follows: TGTGCCATCAGTGATGGACAGGGGGACAATCAGCCCCAGCATTTT. Amino acids: CAISDGQGDNQPQHF.

The CDR3 DNA reads as TGTGCCAGCAGTGAATTCCTAGCGGGATTCTACAATGAGCAGTTCTTC. It is translated as CASSEFLAGFYNEQFF. The V and J genes are TRBV6-1 and TRBJ2-1; 9 bases agree with TRBD2. This CDR3 contains 16 residues. Germline CDR1 and CDR2: MNHNS and SASEGT. V shed 2 bases, J shed 3 bases, and the junction held 5 bases outside the gene matches.

The chain carries TRBV4-1 and TRBJ2-7; tentative D call: TRBD2 (6 bases). This CDR3 is built from 16 residues. Germline V gene data show CDR1 as MGHRA and CDR2 as YSYEKL. Between the trimmed V and J ends, which lost 4 bases and 1 base, there was a span of 17 bases. The CDR3 region is CASSPEGLALSYEQYF. DNA for the CDR3: TGCGCCAGCAGCCCAGAGGGGCTAGCGCTATCCTACGAGCAGTACTTC.

J is TRBJ2-7 and V is TRBV6-2 or TRBV6-3, with TRBD1 matching over 8 bases. The CDR3 is 15 residues long. CDR1 MNHEY and CDR2 SVGEGT come from the germline V gene. J was trimmed by 4 bases and V by 0 bases; bases with no gene match: 5. CDR3 loop: CASSYSTRDRYEQYF. CDR3 DNA sequence: TGTGCCAGCAGTTACTCGACCCGGGACAGGTACGAGCAGTACTTC.

The rearrangement uses TRBV7-2 and TRBJ2-1; 15 bases agree with TRBD2. The germline V gene has CDR1 SGHTA and CDR2 FQGNSA. Unmatched junction bases numbered 3, after V lost 1 base and J lost 14 bases. CDR3 size: 14 residues. CDR3 bases: TGTGCCAGCAGCTTAGAAGGACTAGCGGGAGGGAAGTTCTTC. It is translated as CASSLEGLAGGKFF. Complete variable domain (other parts from reference TRBV7-2 and TRBJ2-1): GAGVSQSPSNKVTEKGKDVELRCDPISGHTALYWYRQSLGQGLEFLIYFQGNSAPDKSGLPSDRFSAERTGGSVSTLTIQRTQQEDSAVYLCASSLEGLAGGKFFGPGTRLTVL.

This chain joins TRBV7-2 and TRBJ1-6; 11 bases are a match to TRBD1. Germline V gives CDR1 SGHTA, CDR2 FQGNSA. The length of the CDR3 is 14 residues. V lost 4 bases and J lost 9; bases outside the gene matches: 2. The CDR3 DNA reads as TGTGCCAGCAGCTGGGACAGGGGGAGTTCACCCCTCCACTTT. This sequence encodes CASSWDRGSSPLHF.

The chain uses TRBV7-9 and TRBJ1-2; D gene ambiguous. The CDR3 extends over 13 amino acids. Trimming removed 3 bases at V and 3 bases at J, with 8 bases between. CDR1 and CDR2 from the germline V gene are SEHNR and FQNEAQ (reference sequence). CDR3 residues: CASSFVRDYGYTF. The DNA of the CDR3 is TGTGCCAGCAGCTTCGTCCGGGACTATGGCTACACCTTC.

This clone is a singleton in its sample. V is TRBV7-2 and J is TRBJ2-4, with D perhaps TRBD2 (6 bases). Germline-derived CDR1 and CDR2 are SGHTA and FQGNSA. V was cut by 0 bases and J by 8 bases, with 14 bases left in between. This CDR3 contains 15 residues. CDR3 nucleotide sequence: TGTGCCAGCAGCTTAGCCGCTAGCGCGGGTCACATTCAGTACTTC. It specifies CASSLAASAGHIQYF.

V usage is TRBV27 and J usage is TRBJ1-6, with a weak D call TRBD1 (5 bases). Between the trimmed V and J ends, which lost 4 bases and 0 bases, there was a span of 13 bases. The CDR3 is 17 amino acids. The germline CDR1 and CDR2 sequences are MNHEY and SMNVEV (reference sequence). This CDR3 reads CASSWTGGSSYNSPLHF. The DNA for the CDR3 is TGTGCCAGCAGTTGGACGGGGGGTAGCTCCTATAATTCACCCCTCCACTTT.